This TCR beta chain is drawn from a study of blood T cells in healthy people across ages. Of note for this clonotype: Its antigen remains unidentified.

Study-wide results and limits: As naive T cell percentage varied, TCR beta diversity correlated strongly with it.

A second PCR, run for about 7 to 11 cycles, used a sample-barcoded 5' primer plus a J-beta primer mix. In TCRdb, the 5' RACE reads were re-called with MiXCR into one record per CDR3 protein. The table shows over a million distinct CDR3 sequences, with almost 25% occurring only once. The germline gives CDR1 SGHRS, CDR2 YFSETQ. The CDR3 runs 13 residues. Trimming pared 3 bases from V and 4 bases from J, leaving 11 bases between. These sequences were also reported in another study, on T cells of mothers and their children.

The J gene is TRBJ2-7, the V gene TRBV5-1; tentative D call: TRBD1 (5 bases). Sequenced input: blood. This sequence was found in a girl aged 2-10 years in good health. In DNA, the CDR3 is TGCGCCAGCAGCTCGATTCAGGGTTACGAGCAGTACTTC. It yields the protein CASSSIQGYEQYF.